This T cell receptor beta chain was retrieved from a study of T cell responses to AZD1222 COVID-19 vaccine. General study results and limits: Nearly half of spike-specific TCRs reportedly target variant regions that are unmutated in the B.1.351 and B.1.1.7 variants.

The data were produced by immunoSEQ multiplex PCR, yet TCRdb's version contains in-frame clones alone and is incomplete. In the table there are around 100,000 clones, nearly 95% of which are singletons. A note on this clone: Its antigen is not identified.

The CDR3 spans 16 residues. Germline V gene lookup returns CDR1 SNHLY and CDR2 FYNNEI. V lost 0 bases, J lost 0 bases, and 6 bases lay in between. This TCR derives from an adult in good health. The chain is built from TRBV2 and TRBJ2-6; no firm D call. Material: peripheral blood, obtained on day 0 of AZD1222 vaccination. In nucleotides, the CDR3 is TGTGCCAGCAGTGAAGCCTGGGCCTCTGGGGCCAACGTCCTGACTTTC. The encoded protein is CASSEAWASGANVLTF.